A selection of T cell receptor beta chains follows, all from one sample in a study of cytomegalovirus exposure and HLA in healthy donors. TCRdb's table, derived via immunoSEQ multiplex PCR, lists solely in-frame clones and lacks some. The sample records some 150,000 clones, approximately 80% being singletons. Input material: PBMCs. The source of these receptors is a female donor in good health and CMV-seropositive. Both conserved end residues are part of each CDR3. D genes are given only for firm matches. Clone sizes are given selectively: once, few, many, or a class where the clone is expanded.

cdr3_nt: TGTGCCAGTAGTATAGACGGACTCGACCTTAACTATGGCTACACCTTC
cdr3_aa: CASSIDGLDLNYGYTF
v_call: TRBV19
d_call: .
clone_size: .
cdr3_length: 16
j_call: TRBJ1-2

cdr3_nt: TGTGCCAGCAGTTCTTCCGGGACAGCTAGTGCCGACTTC
cdr3_aa: CASSSSGTASADF
v_call: TRBV27
d_call: TRBD1
clone_size: .
cdr3_length: 13
j_call: TRBJ1-2

cdr3_nt: TGCGCCAGCAGCCAAGGAAATCTTTATGTATCCAGGCTGAACACCGGGGAGCTGTTTTTT
cdr3_aa: CASSQGNLYVSRLNTGELFF
v_call: TRBV4-1
d_call: .
clone_size: .
cdr3_length: 20
j_call: TRBJ2-2

cdr3_nt: TGTGCCAGCAGTTCGAGCACAGGGAGCTCCTACGAGCAGTACTTC
cdr3_aa: CASSSSTGSSYEQYF
v_call: TRBV6-6
d_call: .
clone_size: few
cdr3_length: 15
j_call: TRBJ2-7

cdr3_nt: TGTGCCACAGATTCAAGGGGGCAGGGGGCAAGCTCCTATAATTCACCCCTCCACTTT
cdr3_aa: CATDSRGQGASSYNSPLHF
v_call: TRBV7-9
d_call: TRBD1
clone_size: .
cdr3_length: 19
j_call: TRBJ1-6

cdr3_nt: TGTGCCTGGAGTCGGGACTCCTACGAGCAGTACTTC
cdr3_aa: CAWSRDSYEQYF
v_call: TRBV30
d_call: .
clone_size: .
cdr3_length: 12
j_call: TRBJ2-7

cdr3_nt: TGTGCCAGCAGCCAGGGGCGGGCCCGCGGAGATACGCAGTATTTT
cdr3_aa: CASSQGRARGDTQYF
v_call: TRBV5-8
d_call: .
clone_size: .
cdr3_length: 15
j_call: TRBJ2-3

cdr3_nt: TGTGCTAGTGGTTTTATCGCTCCTCTATCAAGTGAGCAGTTCTTC
cdr3_aa: CASGFIAPLSSEQFF
v_call: TRBV12-5
d_call: .
clone_size: .
cdr3_length: 15
j_call: TRBJ2-1

cdr3_nt: TGTGCCAGCAGCCAAGAGGCTGAGCGGGTGGGGACCACAGATACGCAGTATTTT
cdr3_aa: CASSQEAERVGTTDTQYF
v_call: TRBV14
d_call: .
clone_size: .
cdr3_length: 18
j_call: TRBJ2-3

cdr3_nt: TGTGCCAGCAGTGATGGACACTATAGCAATCAGCCCCAGCATTTT
cdr3_aa: CASSDGHYSNQPQHF
v_call: TRBV25-1
d_call: .
clone_size: many
cdr3_length: 15
j_call: TRBJ1-5

cdr3_nt: TGTGCCAGCTCGCTACGGGGATCAAGGGACTACGAGCAGTACTTC
cdr3_aa: CASSLRGSRDYEQYF
v_call: TRBV18
d_call: .
clone_size: .
cdr3_length: 15
j_call: TRBJ2-7

cdr3_nt: TGTGCCAGCAGTTTAGGTGGGGGCCAGCCCCAGCATTTT
cdr3_aa: CASSLGGGQPQHF
v_call: TRBV27
d_call: .
clone_size: .
cdr3_length: 13
j_call: TRBJ1-5

cdr3_nt: TGTGCCAGCAGCTCGACAGGGTATGGCTACACCTTC
cdr3_aa: CASSSTGYGYTF
v_call: TRBV7-9
d_call: TRBD1
clone_size: .
cdr3_length: 12
j_call: TRBJ1-2

cdr3_nt: TGTGCCAGCAGTTTGACAGGGTCCCTGGGCACAGATACGCAGTATTTT
cdr3_aa: CASSLTGSLGTDTQYF
v_call: TRBV6-5
d_call: TRBD1
clone_size: .
cdr3_length: 16
j_call: TRBJ2-3

cdr3_nt: TGTGCCAGCTCACCATCATACTTATCGAGCACAGATACGCAGTATTTT
cdr3_aa: CASSPSYLSSTDTQYF
v_call: TRBV18
d_call: .
clone_size: .
cdr3_length: 16
j_call: TRBJ2-3

cdr3_nt: TGTGCCAGCTCACCAACACAGAACACTGAAGCTTTCTTT
cdr3_aa: CASSPTQNTEAFF
v_call: TRBV18
d_call: .
clone_size: .
cdr3_length: 13
j_call: TRBJ1-1

cdr3_nt: TGTGCCTGGAGTACGGGACAGCTATATAATTCACCCCTCCACTTT
cdr3_aa: CAWSTGQLYNSPLHF
v_call: TRBV30
d_call: TRBD1
clone_size: few
cdr3_length: 15
j_call: TRBJ1-6

cdr3_nt: TGTGCCAGCAGTTTTGGCGTGGGGCGGGGGGGCAGTCTAGGAAATGAGCAGTTCTTC
cdr3_aa: CASSFGVGRGGSLGNEQFF
v_call: TRBV28
d_call: TRBD2
clone_size: .
cdr3_length: 19
j_call: TRBJ2-1

cdr3_nt: TGCGCCAGCAGTCTGGGGCCCGGGGAGACCCAGTACTTC
cdr3_aa: CASSLGPGETQYF
v_call: TRBV10-1
d_call: .
clone_size: once
cdr3_length: 13
j_call: TRBJ2-5

cdr3_nt: TGTGCCAGCAGTTCGGACAGAGGACAAGAGACCCAGTACTTC
cdr3_aa: CASSSDRGQETQYF
v_call: TRBV2
d_call: .
clone_size: .
cdr3_length: 14
j_call: TRBJ2-5

cdr3_nt: TGTGCCAGCGGGGGGACTAGCGGGGGACCTCACGAGCAGTACTTC
cdr3_aa: CASGGTSGGPHEQYF
v_call: TRBV5-4
d_call: TRBD2
clone_size: .
cdr3_length: 15
j_call: TRBJ2-7

cdr3_nt: TGCGCCAGCAGCTTGGGGCTAGCTGCTACTAGCACAGATACGCAGTATTTT
cdr3_aa: CASSLGLAATSTDTQYF
v_call: TRBV5-1
d_call: .
clone_size: .
cdr3_length: 17
j_call: TRBJ2-3

cdr3_nt: TGTGCCAGCAGCCAGCTTTCCGGGACTAGCGCGTCCTACAATGAGCAGTTCTTC
cdr3_aa: CASSQLSGTSASYNEQFF
v_call: TRBV14
d_call: TRBD2
clone_size: few
cdr3_length: 18
j_call: TRBJ2-1

cdr3_nt: TGTGCCAGCAGTGCATACGGGGTTCAGCCCCAGCATTTT
cdr3_aa: CASSAYGVQPQHF
v_call: TRBV27
d_call: .
clone_size: .
cdr3_length: 13
j_call: TRBJ1-5

cdr3_nt: TGTGCCAGCAGCAACTCCGGGACTAGCGGGAGGTTGCAGTTCTTC
cdr3_aa: CASSNSGTSGRLQFF
v_call: TRBV7-2
d_call: TRBD2
clone_size: .
cdr3_length: 15
j_call: TRBJ2-1

cdr3_nt: TGTGCCAGCAGCTCGACAGGGACCTACGAGCAGTACTTC
cdr3_aa: CASSSTGTYEQYF
v_call: TRBV9
d_call: TRBD1
clone_size: .
cdr3_length: 13
j_call: TRBJ2-7

cdr3_nt: TGTGCCAGCAGCTCAGACGGGACAGGGACTTACGAGCAGTACTTC
cdr3_aa: CASSSDGTGTYEQYF
v_call: TRBV5-4
d_call: TRBD1
clone_size: .
cdr3_length: 15
j_call: TRBJ2-7

cdr3_nt: TGTGCCAGCAGTGTCCAGCAGGGGGCCGGGGAGCTGTTTTTT
cdr3_aa: CASSVQQGAGELFF
v_call: TRBV2
d_call: TRBD1
clone_size: few
cdr3_length: 14
j_call: TRBJ2-2

cdr3_nt: TGTGCCAGTCAAACACAGGGGGGGAACACCGGGGAGCTGTTTTTT
cdr3_aa: CASQTQGGNTGELFF
v_call: TRBV6-1
d_call: TRBD1
clone_size: .
cdr3_length: 15
j_call: TRBJ2-2

cdr3_nt: TGTGCCAGCAGTCGGGGACTAGGCTCTGAAAAACTGTTTTTT
cdr3_aa: CASSRGLGSEKLFF
v_call: TRBV2
d_call: .
clone_size: .
cdr3_length: 14
j_call: TRBJ1-4

cdr3_nt: TGTGCCAGCAGCTTGGCGGGGGGCGAAGCTTTCTTT
cdr3_aa: CASSLAGGEAFF
v_call: TRBV5-4
d_call: .
clone_size: .
cdr3_length: 12
j_call: TRBJ1-1

cdr3_nt: TGTGCCAGCAGCTTCGAGGGAGGGTACTCCTACGAGCAGTACTTC
cdr3_aa: CASSFEGGYSYEQYF
v_call: TRBV5-6
d_call: TRBD2
clone_size: .
cdr3_length: 15
j_call: TRBJ2-7

cdr3_nt: TGTGCCAGCAGTTTGGGAGGGAACGTCCCACAGCCCCAGCATTTT
cdr3_aa: CASSLGGNVPQPQHF
v_call: TRBV28
d_call: .
clone_size: .
cdr3_length: 15
j_call: TRBJ1-5

cdr3_nt: TGTGCCAGCAGTGACAGGGGACACCAGCCCCAGCATTTT
cdr3_aa: CASSDRGHQPQHF
v_call: TRBV6-1
d_call: .
clone_size: .
cdr3_length: 13
j_call: TRBJ1-5

cdr3_nt: TGTGCCAGCACCACAGGGAATAGCAATCAGCCCCAGCATTTT
cdr3_aa: CASTTGNSNQPQHF
v_call: TRBV2
d_call: .
clone_size: .
cdr3_length: 14
j_call: TRBJ1-5

cdr3_nt: TGTGCCAGCAGCCCCATGGAGCGGGAGCACACCGGGGAGCTGTTTTTT
cdr3_aa: CASSPMEREHTGELFF
v_call: TRBV7-6
d_call: TRBD2
clone_size: few
cdr3_length: 16
j_call: TRBJ2-2

cdr3_nt: TGTGCCTTAGCAGTAGGTGGGGCCAACGTCCTGACTTTC
cdr3_aa: CALAVGGANVLTF
v_call: TRBV30
d_call: .
clone_size: .
cdr3_length: 13
j_call: TRBJ2-6

cdr3_nt: TGTGCCAGCAGTTCTCCCGGCGGTTACGATGAGCAGTTCTTC
cdr3_aa: CASSSPGGYDEQFF
v_call: TRBV28
d_call: .
clone_size: .
cdr3_length: 14
j_call: TRBJ2-1

cdr3_nt: TGTGCCATCAGTGAGGGGCAGGGTTTCACTGAAGCTTTCTTT
cdr3_aa: CAISEGQGFTEAFF
v_call: TRBV10-3
d_call: .
clone_size: .
cdr3_length: 14
j_call: TRBJ1-1

cdr3_nt: TGTGCCAGTAGCGACCGGGGTGAAGCTTTCTTT
cdr3_aa: CASSDRGEAFF
v_call: TRBV19
d_call: .
clone_size: .
cdr3_length: 11
j_call: TRBJ1-1

cdr3_nt: TGTGCCAGCAGTATGGGACAGTCCTACGAGCAGTACTTC
cdr3_aa: CASSMGQSYEQYF
v_call: TRBV6-1
d_call: TRBD1
clone_size: .
cdr3_length: 13
j_call: TRBJ2-7

cdr3_nt: TGTGCCAGCAGCTTGAAGGGGACTAGCGGGGCCACAGATACGCAGTATTTT
cdr3_aa: CASSLKGTSGATDTQYF
v_call: TRBV5-6
d_call: TRBD2
clone_size: .
cdr3_length: 17
j_call: TRBJ2-3